Listed below are T cell receptor beta chains from one sample, sequenced in a study of blood T cell repertoires in COVID-19. The assay was immunoSEQ multiplex PCR, and TCRdb's table has in-frame clones only and misses some. The sample has hundreds of thousands of clones, approximately 89% seen once. The sequencing input was PBMCs or T cells enriched from blood (not recorded which). These receptors came from a woman aged 25 to 39 who had recovered from COVID-19. Each CDR3 is given with its conserved first and last residue. The D gene is left open where the match is weak. Clone size is shown for a subset of rows, as once, few, many or a class of expanded clone.

cdr3_nt cdr3_aa j_call clone_size v_call d_call
TGTGCCAGCTCACCCGGACAGGCGATTAACTATGGCTACACCTTC CASSPGQAINYGYTF TRBJ1-2 NA TRBV18 TRBD1
TGTGCCAGCAGTTTTGTAGGGGTTCCAGATACGCAGTATTTT CASSFVGVPDTQYF TRBJ2-3 NA TRBV28 NA
TGTGCCAGCAGCCCCCAAGGAGTGGGGCGTAGAACAGATACGCAGTATTTT CASSPQGVGRRTDTQYF TRBJ2-3 NA TRBV7-9 NA
TGTGCCAGCCGCTCAGGGGCGGGTTCAGGTGAGCAGTTCTTC CASRSGAGSGEQFF TRBJ2-1 NA TRBV18 NA
TGTGCCAGCAGCTTAGAGGGGCTAGCGGGGGACACAGATACGCAGTATTTT CASSLEGLAGDTDTQYF TRBJ2-3 once TRBV7-2 TRBD2
TGTGCCTGGAGCCCAGTGAGATTCAACAGTAGGAGCAATCAGCCCCAGCATTTT CAWSPVRFNSRSNQPQHF TRBJ1-5 NA TRBV30 NA
TGTGCCACCAGCAGAATACCGGGACTAGCGGGAGGTGGGGAGCAGTTCTTC CATSRIPGLAGGGEQFF TRBJ2-1 NA TRBV15 TRBD2
TGTGCCAGCAGCCAACTCGGGACAGGGAAACAAGAGACCCAGTACTTC CASSQLGTGKQETQYF TRBJ2-5 NA TRBV3-1/TRBV3-2 TRBD1
TGTGCCAGCAGCCGGCTAGCGGGAGTATGGAATGAGCAGTTCTTC CASSRLAGVWNEQFF TRBJ2-1 NA TRBV6-5 TRBD2
TGTGCCAGCAGCCAAGGGGCGGGAGGATCATACGAGCAGTACTTC CASSQGAGGSYEQYF TRBJ2-7 NA TRBV14 TRBD2
TGTGCCAGCAGTCCCGGGACTTCGAACACCGGGGAGCTGTTTTTT CASSPGTSNTGELFF TRBJ2-2 NA TRBV27 NA
TGCGCCAGCAGCCAAGTTGACAGGGGAGCCTACGAGCAGTACTTC CASSQVDRGAYEQYF TRBJ2-7 NA TRBV4-1 TRBD1
TGCGCCAGCAGCTTGGCAGGGCGTGGAAACACCATATATTTT CASSLAGRGNTIYF TRBJ1-3 NA TRBV5-1 NA
TGCGCCAGCAGCTTGGTAGGACTGAACACCGGGGAGCTGTTTTTT CASSLVGLNTGELFF TRBJ2-2 NA TRBV5-1 NA
TGCAGCGTTTACCCTATGGGGCGGGAGGCAAGAGATACGCAGTATTTT CSVYPMGREARDTQYF TRBJ2-3 NA TRBV29-1 TRBD2
TGTGCCAGTAGTTCCCAGAATAGGCGGAGCGCAGATACGCAGTATTTT CASSSQNRRSADTQYF TRBJ2-3 NA TRBV19 NA
TGTGCCAGCAGTTATGGAGCGGGGCCACAAGAGACCCAGTACTTC CASSYGAGPQETQYF TRBJ2-5 NA TRBV6-5 TRBD2
TGTGCCAGCAGCTTATATAACGAGCAGTACTTC CASSLYNEQYF TRBJ2-7 NA TRBV7-2 NA
TGTGCCAGCAGCCAAAGTCACAAGAACACTGAAGCTTTCTTT CASSQSHKNTEAFF TRBJ1-1 NA TRBV3-1/TRBV3-2 NA
TGTGCCAGCAGCTTAGGAGGGGGTTCGTTTAACTATGGCTACACCTTC CASSLGGGSFNYGYTF TRBJ1-2 NA TRBV7-8 NA
TGTGCCAGCAGCCCGTCACGATTTCCTGGGAGCTCCTACGAGCAGTACTTC CASSPSRFPGSSYEQYF TRBJ2-7 NA TRBV5-4 NA
TGTGCCAGCTCACACATATCGGCAGGGGTCACCTACGAGCAGTACTTC CASSHISAGVTYEQYF TRBJ2-7 NA TRBV18 NA
TGTGCCAGCACCCCATGGGGGATACAGGGCCTGAACTATGGCTACACCTTC CASTPWGIQGLNYGYTF TRBJ1-2 NA TRBV7-2 NA
TGCGCCAGCAGCCCAATCAGGAACACTGAAGCTTTCTTT CASSPIRNTEAFF TRBJ1-1 NA TRBV5-1 NA
TGTGCCAGCTCACGCCCGACAGGGATTGAAGCTTTCTTT CASSRPTGIEAFF TRBJ1-1 NA TRBV18 TRBD1
TGTGCCAGCAGCCCCGGGACATTCCCCTACGAGCAGTACTTC CASSPGTFPYEQYF TRBJ2-7 NA TRBV7-2 NA
TGTGCCAGCAGCCCTCAAGCGTCTAGCGGCCCCACAGATACGCAGTATTTT CASSPQASSGPTDTQYF TRBJ2-3 NA TRBV7-6 TRBD2
TGTGCCAGCAGTTTGATGACAGGGAGAAATGAGCAGTTCTTC CASSLMTGRNEQFF TRBJ2-1 NA TRBV28 TRBD1
TGTGCCAGCAGTGACTCGGGTGGCTACACCTTC CASSDSGGYTF TRBJ1-2 NA TRBV2 NA
TGTGCCAGCAGCTTAGACAGGGGGGGCGGGAACGAGCAGTACTTC CASSLDRGGGNEQYF TRBJ2-7 NA TRBV7-6 NA
TGTGCCAGCAGCTTTAGCGGATTTTACGAGCAGTACTTC CASSFSGFYEQYF TRBJ2-7 NA TRBV7-9 NA
TGTGCCAGCAGCCGGGGGAGGGGTGGCTCTGGAAACACCATATATTTT CASSRGRGGSGNTIYF TRBJ1-3 NA TRBV11-2 NA
TGTGCCAGCAGTTCCCCTGTTGGCGGTCAAACCTACGAGCAGTACTTC CASSSPVGGQTYEQYF TRBJ2-7 NA TRBV6-2/TRBV6-3 NA
TGTGCCAGCACCCAAGGAGGGGCTACTAATGAAAAACTGTTTTTT CASTQGGATNEKLFF TRBJ1-4 once TRBV27 NA
TGTGCCAGCCAGGACAGGGGGAATAATTCACCCCTCCACTTT CASQDRGNNSPLHF TRBJ1-6 once TRBV6-5 TRBD1
TGTGCCAGTAGCCGACAGGGGGAGGGCAATCAGCCCCAGCATTTT CASSRQGEGNQPQHF TRBJ1-5 NA TRBV19 TRBD1
TGTGCCAGCAGTTACGACACGTACTCCTACGAGCAGTACTTC CASSYDTYSYEQYF TRBJ2-7 NA TRBV6-5 NA
TGTGCCAGCAGCTTAGTTCGTTTGGAGGAGGGGAATCAGCCCCAGCATTTT CASSLVRLEEGNQPQHF TRBJ1-5 NA TRBV7-2 NA
TGTGCCAGCAGCTTATCTGCAGATAGCAATCAGCCCCAGCATTTT CASSLSADSNQPQHF TRBJ1-5 few TRBV7-6 NA
TGTGCCAGCAGCTTGTACTGGACTAGTAGTCACGAGCAGTACTTC CASSLYWTSSHEQYF TRBJ2-7 NA TRBV7-2 TRBD2
TGTGCCAGCAGTTTTGACGAGCGGGGCACAGATACGCAGTATTTT CASSFDERGTDTQYF TRBJ2-3 NA TRBV27 NA
TGTGCCAGCAGTTACCGGACTAGTTTTAACAATGAGCAGTTCTTC CASSYRTSFNNEQFF TRBJ2-1 NA TRBV6-2/TRBV6-3 TRBD2
TGTGCCAGCAGCTTACATAGGGACGGACTAATCTCCTACGAGCAGTACTTC CASSLHRDGLISYEQYF TRBJ2-7 NA TRBV5-8 NA
TGTGCCAGCAGTTACGGGGTGGTAACAGATACGCAGTATTTT CASSYGVVTDTQYF TRBJ2-3 NA TRBV6-9 NA
TGTGCCAGCAGAGGCGCCGGGAGCACTGAAGCTTTCTTT CASRGAGSTEAFF TRBJ1-1 few TRBV6-4 NA
TGCGCCAGCAGTATCGACAGCTCTGGAAACACCATATATTTT CASSIDSSGNTIYF TRBJ1-3 NA TRBV10-1 NA
TGTGCCAGCAGTTACCTCCGCTACAATGAGCAGTTCTTC CASSYLRYNEQFF TRBJ2-1 NA TRBV6-2/TRBV6-3 NA